One sample yielded the 6 T cell receptor beta chains listed below, sequenced in a study of human T cells and chemical hapten exposure. A single record per CDR3 protein comes from TCRdb applying MiXCR to the RACE reads. The sample lists a few hundred thousand distinct CDR3 sequences; over 6% were seen once. The time point denotes: patch test 2, 6 weeks after DPC sensitization. Stated treatment: therapeutic diphenylcyclopropenone sensitization with weekly scalp DPC. Source: whole blood, taken in connection with sensitization to the hapten diphenylcyclopropenone (DPC). The receptors derive from a woman between 18 and 29 years old with alopecia areata. Some clones in this sample may be carry-over from other donors' samples.

This clonotype was found many times. The V and J genes are TRBV20-1 and TRBJ1-6; 7 bases match TRBD1. The CDR3 spans 15 residues. After removal of 0 bases from V and 5 bases from J, the junction contained 4 bases not matched to a gene. CDR1 and CDR2 from the germline V gene are DFQATT and SNEGSKA (reference sequence). CDR3 sequence reads: CSAREWDSNNSPLHF. The CDR3 DNA is TGCAGTGCTAGAGAATGGGACAGCAATAATTCACCCCTCCACTTT.

The chain recombines TRBV12-3 or TRBV12-4 with TRBJ2-1; 8 bases map to TRBD1. J gave up 0 bases and V 9 bases, and 4 bases lay outside the gene matches. This CDR3 is built from 14 residues. The CDR3, as DNA: TGTGCCAGTTGGGGGACAGGCTCCTACAATGAGCAGTTCTTC. Its translation: CASWGTGSYNEQFF.

This clonotype was seen only a few times. This sequence joins TRBV7-9 and TRBJ2-3; D is perhaps TRBD1 (6 bases). From germline, CDR1 is SEHNR and CDR2 FQNEAQ (reference sequence). The CDR3 has 15 residues. The V gene lost 6 bases and the J gene lost 0 bases, with 13 bases spanning the gap. The CDR3 is CASSPKGVSTDTQYF. Written as DNA, the CDR3 is TGTGCCAGCAGTCCTAAGGGGGTGAGCACAGATACGCAGTATTTT.

V gene TRBV20-1 combines with J gene TRBJ2-3; the D is unclear. This CDR3 has 15 residues. V was shortened by 5 bases and J by 1 base, with 16 bases between the two germline ends. Looked up from germline, CDR1 is DFQATT and CDR2 is SNEGSKA (reference sequence). Here the CDR3 reads CSARRMTLRTDTQYF. For the CDR3, the DNA is TGCAGTGCTCGACGTATGACTTTACGCACAGATACGCAGTATTTT.

There are many counts of this clonotype. The J gene is TRBJ1-1, the V gene TRBV18; D unresolved. Germline V gene lookup returns CDR1 KGHSH and CDR2 LQKENI. Trimming removed 3 bases at V and 1 base at J, with 6 bases between. This CDR3 has 13 residues. CDR3 DNA: TGTGCCAGCTCACCTCCACAGAACACTGAAGCTTTCTTT. Translation gives CASSPPQNTEAFF.

The sample holds many counts of this clonotype. The chain couples TRBV29-1 to TRBJ1-3, with 10 bases matching TRBD1. From germline, CDR1 is SQVTM and CDR2 ANQGSEA. Trimming removed 6 bases from V and 0 bases from J; junction bases left unmatched: 2. The CDR3 runs 14 residues. As DNA, the CDR3 is TGCAGCGTGGGGGACAGGGGCTCTGGAAACACCATATATTTT. It codes for CSVGDRGSGNTIYF.